This TCR beta chain appears in the sequencing data of a study of T cell responses to AZD1222 COVID-19 vaccine. Data came from immunoSEQ multiplex PCR; TCRdb stores just in-frame clones and leaves some out. The sample has 180,000 or so clones, about 90% seen once. Germline V CDR1 and CDR2: MNHEY, SMNVEV (reference sequence). This CDR3 is built from 13 residues. J gave up 1 base and V 10 bases, and 6 bases lay outside the gene matches. The receptor was isolated from an adult who received the AZD1222 COVID-19 vaccine. The sample in question was peripheral blood, obtained 28 days after the second AZD1222 dose. The chain employs TRBV27 and TRBJ1-1, with 7 positions matching TRBD1. The CDR3 DNA follows: TGTGCCAACCACGGACAGGCGAACACTGAAGCTTTCTTT. Its protein product is CANHGQANTEAFF.